A selection of T cell receptor beta chains follows, all from one sample in a study of blood T cell repertoires in COVID-19. The method was immunoSEQ multiplex PCR; TCRdb's version includes in-frame clones alone and lacks a portion of them. Altogether approximately 210,000 clones are present, roughly 85% being singletons, with the ten largest covering about 2.2%. Sequencing input: peripheral blood. The receptors were gathered from a man aged 25-45 years who had recovered from COVID-19. Both conserved end residues are part of each CDR3. The D gene is left open where the match is weak. Rows give clone size only sometimes, using once, few, many, or a class for an expanded clone.

clone size | CDR3 length | J gene | D gene | V gene | CDR3 DNA | CDR3 protein
- | 13 | TRBJ1-6 | - | TRBV3-1/TRBV3-2 | TGTGCCAGCAGCCAAAGAGGGACTCGCATCCTCCACTTT | CASSQRGTRILHF
- | 13 | TRBJ1-2 | - | TRBV29-1 | TGCAGCGTTGGGGCCTGGCAGGGGAGTGGCTACACCTTC | CSVGAWQGSGYTF
once | 15 | TRBJ1-4 | - | TRBV6-6 | TGTGCCAGCAGTGGCCCAGGGGCTACTAATGAAAAACTGTTTTTT | CASSGPGATNEKLFF
- | 16 | TRBJ1-6 | - | TRBV18 | TGTGCCAGCTCATCAGCCGACAGGATCTATAATTCACCCCTCCACTTT | CASSSADRIYNSPLHF
- | 11 | TRBJ2-7 | - | TRBV5-4 | TGTGCCAGCAGCTTGAGGGGCGAGCAGTACTTC | CASSLRGEQYF
- | 19 | TRBJ2-2 | TRBD2 | TRBV3-1/TRBV3-2 | TGTGCCAGCAGCCAAGAGGGACTAGCGGGGGCCACGAACACCGGGGAGCTGTTTTTT | CASSQEGLAGATNTGELFF
- | 13 | TRBJ2-3 | - | TRBV5-1 | TGCGCCAGCAGCGAGTATCGCACAGATACGCAGTATTTT | CASSEYRTDTQYF
- | 14 | TRBJ2-2 | TRBD1 | TRBV27 | TGTGCCAGCAAGGACAGGCTGAACACCGGGGAGCTGTTTTTT | CASKDRLNTGELFF
- | 14 | TRBJ1-4 | - | TRBV5-4 | TGTGCCAGCAGCTCCGACATCTCCTATGAAAAACTGTTTTTT | CASSSDISYEKLFF
- | 12 | TRBJ1-6 | - | TRBV2 | TGTGCCAGCAGTGAATCGGAGTTCACCCTCCACTTT | CASSESEFTLHF
once | 16 | TRBJ2-7 | - | TRBV18 | TGTGCCAGCTCACCAGTTATCGAGCGGCTTGCGGGCGAGCAGTACTTC | CASSPVIERLAGEQYF
once | 13 | TRBJ1-1 | TRBD1 | TRBV19 | TGTGCCAGTGGACAGGGATGGGACACTGAAGCTTTCTTT | CASGQGWDTEAFF
- | 15 | TRBJ2-3 | TRBD2 | TRBV5-6 | TGTGCCAGCAGCTCTCTAGCGGGGGGAATAGATACGCAGTATTTT | CASSSLAGGIDTQYF
- | 16 | TRBJ1-2 | - | TRBV6-2/TRBV6-3 | TGTGCCAGCAGTTACTCATGGAGGGACGTAAACTATGGCTACACCTTC | CASSYSWRDVNYGYTF
- | 15 | TRBJ1-3 | - | TRBV13 | TGTGCCAGCAGCTTATGGGGCGATCTCGGAAACACCATATATTTT | CASSLWGDLGNTIYF
- | 13 | TRBJ1-2 | - | TRBV19 | TGTGCCAGTAGTACACCCAGGGCCTATGGCTACACCTTC | CASSTPRAYGYTF
- | 17 | TRBJ2-3 | - | TRBV5-1 | TGCGCCAGCAGCTTCAGGACTACCGTACCTAGCACAGATACGCAGTATTTT | CASSFRTTVPSTDTQYF
- | 15 | TRBJ2-7 | TRBD1 | TRBV5-6 | TGTGCCAGCCTCACGTTAGGGACAGCCTCGTACGAGCAGTACTTC | CASLTLGTASYEQYF
- | 15 | TRBJ2-5 | TRBD1 | TRBV7-2 | TGTGCCAGCAGCTTTAGTGGGACAGGGCGAGAGACCCAGTACTTC | CASSFSGTGRETQYF
- | 15 | TRBJ1-2 | TRBD1 | TRBV6-5 | TGTGCCAGCAGGGGACAGGGGGCGCAGAACTATGGCTACACCTTC | CASRGQGAQNYGYTF
- | 15 | TRBJ2-7 | - | TRBV11-2 | TGTGCCAGCAGCTTAGATGGACAGATATCCCACGAGCAGTACTTC | CASSLDGQISHEQYF
once | 12 | TRBJ2-3 | - | TRBV7-9 | TGTGCCAGCAGCTCCGCAGGAGATACGCAGTATTTT | CASSSAGDTQYF